This TCR beta chain came from a study of blood T cell repertoires in COVID-19. Study summary: The study drew acute and convalescent COVID-19 samples from the United States, Italy and Spain.

Sequencing used immunoSEQ multiplex PCR; TCRdb keeps in-frame clones, though not all of them. The sample holds some 250,000 clones, 75% to 90% seen once. CDR1 is LGHDT, CDR2 YNNKEL, per germline (reference sequence). The CDR3 extends over 16 amino acids. The germline V and J ends were trimmed by 1 base and 7 bases, with 16 bases remaining between them. The participants were between roughly 18 and 100 years old and came from some 25 US areas. Among Cohort 3 donors, those recovered had two negative PCRs, clearance, or symptom resolution. The sequence came from a woman aged 50 to 65 who had recovered from COVID-19. Sequenced input: PBMCs or T cells enriched from blood (not recorded which). The V and J genes are TRBV3-1 (or the pseudogene TRBV3-2) and TRBJ1-4, with D unclear. The CDR3 loop reads CASSQVTPGATEKLFF. The CDR3 coding sequence is TGTGCCAGCAGCCAAGTAACCCCAGGTGCTACTGAAAAACTGTTTTTT.